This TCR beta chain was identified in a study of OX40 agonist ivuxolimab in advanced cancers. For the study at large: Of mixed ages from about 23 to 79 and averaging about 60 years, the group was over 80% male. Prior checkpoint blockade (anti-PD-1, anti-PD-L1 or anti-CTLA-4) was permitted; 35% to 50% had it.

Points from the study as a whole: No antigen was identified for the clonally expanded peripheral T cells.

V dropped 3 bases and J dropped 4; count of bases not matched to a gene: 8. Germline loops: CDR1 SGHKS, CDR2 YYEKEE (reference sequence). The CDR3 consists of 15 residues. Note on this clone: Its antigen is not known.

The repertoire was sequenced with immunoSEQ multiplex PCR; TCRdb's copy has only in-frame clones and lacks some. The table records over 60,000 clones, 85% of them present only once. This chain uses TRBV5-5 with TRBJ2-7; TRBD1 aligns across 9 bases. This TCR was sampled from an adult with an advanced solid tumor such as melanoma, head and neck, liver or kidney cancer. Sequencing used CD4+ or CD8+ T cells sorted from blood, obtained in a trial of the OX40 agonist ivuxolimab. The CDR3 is CASSSPGQGLYEQYF. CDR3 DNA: TGTGCCAGCAGCTCCCCGGGACAGGGATTGTACGAGCAGTACTTC.